This T cell receptor beta chain was retrieved from a study of blood T cell repertoires in COVID-19. Study information: PBMCs, B-cell-depleted T cells, or T cells provided the cDNA or gDNA that made up the material.

Germline trimming cut 0 bases from V and 6 bases from J; bases unmatched to any gene: 4. The CDR3 runs 14 residues. Germline V gives CDR1 MNHNS, CDR2 SASEGT. Authors' processing steps: By means of reference gene primer amplification, nucleated cell counts were estimated. Produced via immunoSEQ multiplex PCR; TCRdb's table is partial and in-frame only. The V and J calls and the clone size are those of that table, but D and trimming were determined from the DNA. The top ten clones hold 5.5% to 7.5% of a sample with about 160,000 clones, 82% of them seen once. This rearrangement joins TRBV6-1 to TRBJ2-7; 8 nucleotides match TRBD2. The specimen sequenced was peripheral blood. This TCR was sampled from a middle-aged woman with COVID-19, enrolled during active disease. The CDR3 region is CASSEAVAGGEQYV. The CDR3 DNA reads as TGTGCCAGCAGTGAAGCTGTGGCGGGGGGCGAGCAGTACGTC.